These T cell receptor beta chains were read from a single sample in a study of shared clonotypes between healthy human individuals. Profiling relied on immunoSEQ multiplex PCR, and the TCRdb table lists in-frame clones only, not all of them. Here the sample spans 2 million to 2.5 million clones, 95% being singletons. Sequencing was carried out using naive CD4+ T cells sorted from blood. The receptors originated from a man younger than 35 in good health. Both conserved end residues are part of each CDR3. A D gene is named only where the DNA matches it firmly. Clone size is shown for a subset of rows, as once, few, many or a class of expanded clone.

d_gene: -; v_gene: TRBV11-3; abundance: -; j_gene: TRBJ2-7; CDR3nt: TGTGCCAGCAGCTTAAGTATGGGATGGGAGCAGTACTTC; CDR3aa: CASSLSMGWEQYF
d_gene: -; v_gene: TRBV27; abundance: -; j_gene: TRBJ2-7; CDR3nt: TGTGCCAGCAGTAACAGGGCCACCTACGAGCAGTACTTC; CDR3aa: CASSNRATYEQYF
d_gene: -; v_gene: TRBV5-1; abundance: few; j_gene: TRBJ1-3; CDR3nt: TGCGCCAGCAGCTCAGGGTTAAGGTTTCTAATTGGAAACACCATATATTTT; CDR3aa: CASSSGLRFLIGNTIYF
d_gene: -; v_gene: TRBV7-9; abundance: -; j_gene: TRBJ2-6; CDR3nt: TGTGCCAGCAGCCCTTCACAGGGGGGGACTGGGGCCAACGTCCTGACTTTC; CDR3aa: CASSPSQGGTGANVLTF
d_gene: -; v_gene: TRBV28; abundance: -; j_gene: TRBJ2-2; CDR3nt: TGTGCCAGCAGTCTGGGAGGAGGACTGAACACCGGGGAGCTGTTTTTT; CDR3aa: CASSLGGGLNTGELFF
d_gene: -; v_gene: TRBV5-5; abundance: -; j_gene: TRBJ2-7; CDR3nt: TGTGCCAGCAGCTTTGGCAGGGGAATGAGCTCCTACGAGCAGTACTTC; CDR3aa: CASSFGRGMSSYEQYF
d_gene: -; v_gene: TRBV20-1; abundance: -; j_gene: TRBJ2-3; CDR3nt: TGCAGTGCTACAGGGCTGGATACGCAGTATTTT; CDR3aa: CSATGLDTQYF
d_gene: TRBD1; v_gene: TRBV10-1; abundance: once; j_gene: TRBJ2-7; CDR3nt: TGCGCCAGCAGTCCCGGACAGGGGATCGGAAAGCAGTACTTC; CDR3aa: CASSPGQGIGKQYF
d_gene: -; v_gene: TRBV19; abundance: -; j_gene: TRBJ2-2; CDR3nt: TGTGCCAGTAGGAGGGCAGGGACTCTCGCGAACACCGGGGAGCTGTTTTTT; CDR3aa: CASRRAGTLANTGELFF
d_gene: -; v_gene: TRBV9; abundance: -; j_gene: TRBJ2-4; CDR3nt: TGTGCCAGCAGGGGAGGAGCCAAAAACATTCAGTACTTC; CDR3aa: CASRGGAKNIQYF
d_gene: TRBD2; v_gene: TRBV9; abundance: -; j_gene: TRBJ2-1; CDR3nt: TGTGCCAGCAGCGTAGGAGCGGGAGGGCAATGGAATGAGCAGTTCTTC; CDR3aa: CASSVGAGGQWNEQFF
d_gene: -; v_gene: TRBV7-2; abundance: -; j_gene: TRBJ1-5; CDR3nt: TGTGCCAGCAGCTTAGTCGGCAATCAGCCCCAGCATTTT; CDR3aa: CASSLVGNQPQHF
d_gene: -; v_gene: TRBV6-5; abundance: once; j_gene: TRBJ2-3; CDR3nt: TGTGCCAGCAGCGGGGGACGGGGACCCACAGATACGCAGTATTTT; CDR3aa: CASSGGRGPTDTQYF
d_gene: TRBD2; v_gene: TRBV7-9; abundance: -; j_gene: TRBJ2-1; CDR3nt: TGTGCCAGCACCCTACTAGCGGAGTACAATGAGCAGTTCTTC; CDR3aa: CASTLLAEYNEQFF
d_gene: TRBD1; v_gene: TRBV10-3; abundance: -; j_gene: TRBJ1-1; CDR3nt: TGTGCCATCACCGGACAGGGGGCCGGGAACACTGAAGCTTTCTTT; CDR3aa: CAITGQGAGNTEAFF
d_gene: -; v_gene: TRBV19; abundance: -; j_gene: TRBJ2-7; CDR3nt: TGTGCCAGGCGGAGAACAGCGAAGTCCTACGAGCAGTACTTC; CDR3aa: CARRRTAKSYEQYF
d_gene: TRBD1; v_gene: TRBV5-1; abundance: -; j_gene: TRBJ1-2; CDR3nt: TGCGCCAGCAGGTTGGGGACAGGGCGCGGCTACACCTTC; CDR3aa: CASRLGTGRGYTF
d_gene: -; v_gene: TRBV9; abundance: -; j_gene: TRBJ1-1; CDR3nt: TGTGCCAGCAGCCCCGGGGTGGGGGCGATGAACACTGAAGCTTTCTTT; CDR3aa: CASSPGVGAMNTEAFF
d_gene: TRBD1; v_gene: TRBV5-1; abundance: -; j_gene: TRBJ2-3; CDR3nt: TGCGCCAGCAGCTTGGCACCCGGGACAGCACGCACAGATACGCAGTATTTT; CDR3aa: CASSLAPGTARTDTQYF
d_gene: -; v_gene: TRBV30; abundance: -; j_gene: TRBJ2-1; CDR3nt: TGTGCCTGGAGTAAGAACAGAAATTACAATGAGCAGTTCTTC; CDR3aa: CAWSKNRNYNEQFF
d_gene: -; v_gene: TRBV6-5; abundance: -; j_gene: TRBJ2-3; CDR3nt: TGTGCCAGCAGAGGAGGGGGCGGTACGCAGTATTTT; CDR3aa: CASRGGGGTQYF
d_gene: -; v_gene: TRBV14; abundance: -; j_gene: TRBJ1-6; CDR3nt: TGTGCCAGCAGCCAAGGCAAATCACCCCTCCACTTT; CDR3aa: CASSQGKSPLHF
d_gene: -; v_gene: TRBV2; abundance: once; j_gene: TRBJ1-5; CDR3nt: TGTGCCAGCAGTGAGGGACTGGGCAATCAGCCCCAGCATTTT; CDR3aa: CASSEGLGNQPQHF
d_gene: TRBD1; v_gene: TRBV30; abundance: -; j_gene: TRBJ2-4; CDR3nt: TGTGCCTGGGGACAGGGGGGAAAGGGTCAGTACTTC; CDR3aa: CAWGQGGKGQYF
d_gene: -; v_gene: TRBV7-9; abundance: -; j_gene: TRBJ2-7; CDR3nt: TGTGCCAGCAGCCTTGGGGTGACCTACGAGCAGTACTTC; CDR3aa: CASSLGVTYEQYF
d_gene: -; v_gene: TRBV7-8; abundance: -; j_gene: TRBJ2-7; CDR3nt: TGTGCCAGCAGCTTAGTGGAGGGAACCCACGAGCAGTACTTC; CDR3aa: CASSLVEGTHEQYF
d_gene: TRBD1; v_gene: TRBV28; abundance: -; j_gene: TRBJ1-5; CDR3nt: TGTGCCAGCAGTGCGCCGGGACAGGGGAATCAGCCCCAGCATTTT; CDR3aa: CASSAPGQGNQPQHF
d_gene: -; v_gene: TRBV21-1; abundance: once; j_gene: TRBJ2-7; CDR3nt: TGTGCCAGCAGCAAAGGCCAAGGGACCTACGAGCAGTACTTC; CDR3aa: CASSKGQGTYEQYF